This T cell receptor beta chain was identified during a study of cytomegalovirus exposure and HLA in healthy donors. Study-level points and caveats: Specific recognition of CMV antigens was confirmed in vitro for a few chains (all CMV-associated). The study recorded more than 150 TCR beta chains that were cytomegalovirus-associated. First-cohort TCR clusters were later found to tend to co-occur in the 120 or so validation repertoires. It was reportedly the case that the classifier diagnosed cytomegalovirus status with high specificity and sensitivity.

The CDR3 has 13 amino acids. Germline CDR1 SGHDN, CDR2 FVKESK. Trimming pared 1 base from V and 10 bases from J, leaving 13 bases between. The method was immunoSEQ multiplex PCR; TCRdb's version includes in-frame clones alone and lacks a portion of them. The table lists tens of thousands of clones, approximately 97% of them singletons. With respect to this clone: Its specificity is unknown.

This receptor was identified in a woman aged 18 to 35 in good health and CMV-seropositive. Specimen: PBMCs. The V call is TRBV14, the J call TRBJ1-1; D remains ambiguous. CDR3 amino acids: CASSQAGGFGAFF. CDR3 DNA: TGTGCCAGCAGCCAAGCGGGAGGGTTTGGAGCTTTCTTT.